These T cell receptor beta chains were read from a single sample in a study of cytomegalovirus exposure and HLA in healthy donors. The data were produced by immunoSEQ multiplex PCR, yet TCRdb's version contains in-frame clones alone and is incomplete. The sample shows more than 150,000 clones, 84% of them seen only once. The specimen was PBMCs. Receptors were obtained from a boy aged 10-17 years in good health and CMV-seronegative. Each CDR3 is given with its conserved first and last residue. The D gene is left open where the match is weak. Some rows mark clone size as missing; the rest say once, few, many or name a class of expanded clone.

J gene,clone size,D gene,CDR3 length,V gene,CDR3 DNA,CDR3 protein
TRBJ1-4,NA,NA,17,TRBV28,TGTGCCAGCAGTTTTCACGCCCCAGGTCGAGCTAATGAAAAACTGTTTTTT,CASSFHAPGRANEKLFF
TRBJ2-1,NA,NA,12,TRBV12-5,TGTGCTAGTGGCCACACTAACAATGAGCAGTTCTTC,CASGHTNNEQFF
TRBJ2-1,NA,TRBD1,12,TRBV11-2,TGTGCCAGCAGCTATGTAGGACAGGGCCAGTTCTTC,CASSYVGQGQFF
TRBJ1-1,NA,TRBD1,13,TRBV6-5,TGTGCCAGCAGTTACGCAGGGGGAGCTGAAGCTTTCTTT,CASSYAGGAEAFF
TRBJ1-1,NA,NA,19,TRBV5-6,TGTGCCAGCAGCTTGGCCTTTGGGGGCGTTGAAAGATGGAGGACTGAAGCTTTCTTT,CASSLAFGGVERWRTEAFF
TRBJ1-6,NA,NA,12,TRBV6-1,TGTGCCAGCAGTGTCGGGAATTCACCCCTCCACTTT,CASSVGNSPLHF
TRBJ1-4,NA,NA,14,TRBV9,TGTGCCAGCAGCATGAGACCACGAGGGGAAAAACTGTTTTTT,CASSMRPRGEKLFF
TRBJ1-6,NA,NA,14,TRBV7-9,TGTGCCAGCAGCTTTAACAGGGTTAATTCACCCCTCCACTTT,CASSFNRVNSPLHF
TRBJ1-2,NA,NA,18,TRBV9,TGTGCCAGCAGCGTAGCGGCGGGGACGAACGAGCCTAACTATGGCTACACCTTC,CASSVAAGTNEPNYGYTF
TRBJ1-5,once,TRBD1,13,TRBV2,TGTGCCAGCAACGCAGGGGGCGGGCAGCCCCAGCATTTT,CASNAGGGQPQHF
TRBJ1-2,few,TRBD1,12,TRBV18,TGTGCCAGCTCTCCGAAGACAGGGGGCTACACCTTC,CASSPKTGGYTF
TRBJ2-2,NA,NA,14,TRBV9,TGTGCCAGCAGCGTAGGAGCCCCAACCGGGGAGCTGTTTTTT,CASSVGAPTGELFF
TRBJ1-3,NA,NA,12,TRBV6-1,TGTGCCAGCAGGGACACAGGAAACACCATATATTTT,CASRDTGNTIYF
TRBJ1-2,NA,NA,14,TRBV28,TGTGCCAGCAGTTTGAGGGCAGGCCGCTATGGCTACACCTTC,CASSLRAGRYGYTF
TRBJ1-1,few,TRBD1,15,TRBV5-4,TGTGCCAGCAGCTTGCAACAGGGGGCGATGACTGAAGCTTTCTTT,CASSLQQGAMTEAFF
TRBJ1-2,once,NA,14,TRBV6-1,TGTGCCAGCAGTGATATGGCAGGGTTCGATGGCTACACCTTC,CASSDMAGFDGYTF
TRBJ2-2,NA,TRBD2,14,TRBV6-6,TGTGCCAGCGGGATGGCGGGAGGCACCGGGGAGCTGTTTTTT,CASGMAGGTGELFF
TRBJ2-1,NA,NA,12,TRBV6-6,TGTGCCAGCAGTTGGACAGTTGATGAGCAGTTCTTC,CASSWTVDEQFF
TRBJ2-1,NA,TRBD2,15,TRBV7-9,TGTGCCAGCAGCTTGGTTGGGAGCGGGAGGAATGAGCAGTTCTTC,CASSLVGSGRNEQFF
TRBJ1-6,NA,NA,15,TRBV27,TGTGCCAGCAGACCTCGGAGGACGAGTAATTCACCCCTCCACTTT,CASRPRRTSNSPLHF
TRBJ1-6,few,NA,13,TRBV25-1,TGTGCCAGCCAGGGAATTGGCAATTCACCCCTCCACTTT,CASQGIGNSPLHF
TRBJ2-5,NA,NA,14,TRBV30,TGTGCCTGGGATAATCGGGGGGCTCAAGAGACCCAGTACTTC,CAWDNRGAQETQYF
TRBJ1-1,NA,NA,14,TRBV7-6,TGTGCCAGCAGCTTTTCCCAGGGAATCTCTGAAGCTTTCTTT,CASSFSQGISEAFF
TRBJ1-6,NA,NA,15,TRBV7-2,TGTGCCAGCAGCTTAGTACCCAGGGGCCTGTCACCCCTCCACTTT,CASSLVPRGLSPLHF
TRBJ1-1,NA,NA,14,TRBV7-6,TGTGCCAGCAGCTTAGGGACAGCCAACACTGAAGCTTTCTTT,CASSLGTANTEAFF
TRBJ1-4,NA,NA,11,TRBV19,TGTGCCAGTACCAAATTAGGCAGGTTGTTTTTT,CASTKLGRLFF
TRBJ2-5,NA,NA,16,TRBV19,TGTGCCAGTAGTATAGATGGGGCCTCGTTAGGTGAGACCCAGTACTTC,CASSIDGASLGETQYF
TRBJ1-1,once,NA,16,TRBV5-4,TGTGCCAGCAGCTTGCGGGGGGGAGGCCGAAACACTGAAGCTTTCTTT,CASSLRGGGRNTEAFF
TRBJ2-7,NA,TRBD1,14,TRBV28,TGTGCCAGCAGCCCGGGACAGGGGGGATACGAGCAGTACTTC,CASSPGQGGYEQYF
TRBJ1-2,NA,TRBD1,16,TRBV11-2,TGTGCCAGCAGCTTACACCCCGGACAGGGAAACTATGGCTACACCTTC,CASSLHPGQGNYGYTF
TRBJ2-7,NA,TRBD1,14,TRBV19,TGTGCCAGTAGACCCGACAGGGGGAGGAACGAGCAGTACTTC,CASRPDRGRNEQYF
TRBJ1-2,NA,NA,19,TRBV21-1,TGTGCCAGCAGCAAACCCCCGCCTACCGGACAGGCCCTGCCCTATGGCTACACCTTC,CASSKPPPTGQALPYGYTF
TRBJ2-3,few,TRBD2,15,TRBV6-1,TGTGCCAGCATCCGACTAGCAAAGGACACAGATACGCAGTATTTT,CASIRLAKDTDTQYF
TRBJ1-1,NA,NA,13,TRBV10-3,TGTGCCATCAAACAAGGAGCGAACACTGAAGCTTTCTTT,CAIKQGANTEAFF
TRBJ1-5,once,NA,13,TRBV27,TGTGCCAGCAGTTTGCGGGGAAATCAGCCCCAGCATTTT,CASSLRGNQPQHF
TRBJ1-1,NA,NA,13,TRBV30,TGTGCCTGGAGTTCGACAGAGAACACTGAAGCTTTCTTT,CAWSSTENTEAFF
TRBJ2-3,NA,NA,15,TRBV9,TGTGCCAGCAGTACCGGGGGAAGGAACACAGATACGCAGTATTTT,CASSTGGRNTDTQYF
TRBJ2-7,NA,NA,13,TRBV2,TGTGCCAGCAAGCGAGAGCCCTACTACGAGCAGTACTTC,CASKREPYYEQYF
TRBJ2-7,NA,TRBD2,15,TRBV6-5,TGTGCCAGCAGGCGGACTAGCGGGGAGGAAGACGAGCAGTACTTC,CASRRTSGEEDEQYF
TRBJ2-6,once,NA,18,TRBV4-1,TGCGCCAGCAGTCAACCTTGGTTCTGGAGTCCTGGGGCCAACGTCCTGACTTTC,CASSQPWFWSPGANVLTF
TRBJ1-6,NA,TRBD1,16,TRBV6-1,TGTGCCAGCAGTGAGAATAGGGGACAGCCTAATTCACCCCTCCACTTT,CASSENRGQPNSPLHF
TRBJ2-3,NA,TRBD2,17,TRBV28,TGTGCCAGCAGCGGGGGGGGTACTAGCGGGAGTTGGGATACGCAGTATTTT,CASSGGGTSGSWDTQYF
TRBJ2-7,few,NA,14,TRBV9,TGTGCCAGCAGCGTAGTGGCAGGGTCCTACGAGCAGTACTTC,CASSVVAGSYEQYF
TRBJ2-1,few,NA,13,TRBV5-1,TGCGCCAGCAGCTTGGAACCAGGCGATGAGCAGTTCTTC,CASSLEPGDEQFF
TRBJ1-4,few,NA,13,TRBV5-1,TGCGCCAGCGGGGCTGGTCGTAATGAAAAACTGTTTTTT,CASGAGRNEKLFF
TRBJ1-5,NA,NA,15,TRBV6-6,TGTGCCAGCAGTTTGAGGACTGTAGCAAATCAGCCCCAGCATTTT,CASSLRTVANQPQHF
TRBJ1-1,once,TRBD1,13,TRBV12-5,TGTGCTAGTGGACCGACAGGGACCCCTGAAGCTTTCTTT,CASGPTGTPEAFF
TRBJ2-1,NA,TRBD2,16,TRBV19,TGTGCCAGTAGTGGTGAGTGGACTAGCTTGTCTCATGAGCAGTTCTTC,CASSGEWTSLSHEQFF
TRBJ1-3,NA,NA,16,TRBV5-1,TGCGCCAGCAGCTTGGGGCCGATCTCCTCTGGAAACACCATATATTTT,CASSLGPISSGNTIYF
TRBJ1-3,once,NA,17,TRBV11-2,TGTGCCAGCAGCTTAGCAAGAGGAGGGACGGCTGGAAACACCATATATTTT,CASSLARGGTAGNTIYF
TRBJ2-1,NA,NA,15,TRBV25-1,TGTGCCAGCAGTGAAGGGGGGGGGCAGGTGGTTGAGCAGTTCTTC,CASSEGGGQVVEQFF